The sequence of this T cell receptor (beta chain) was determined in a study of blood T cells in healthy people across ages. With a J-beta primer mix and a sample-barcoded 5' primer, a second PCR ran about 7 to 11 cycles. Researchers report that each sample yielded at least 2.5 million CDR3-containing paired-end reads. TCRdb called the 5' RACE reads again in MiXCR, with one record for every CDR3 protein. The table lists about 680,000 distinct CDR3 sequences, about half of them singletons. This clonotype appeared once. Donors each provided 9.5 to 10 milliliters of peripheral blood. The V and J ends lost 2 bases and 2 bases respectively, with 10 bases between them. This CDR3 has 14 amino acids. Germline-derived CDR1 and CDR2 are DFQATT and SNEGSKA (reference sequence).

J is TRBJ1-5 and V is TRBV20-1, with unresolved D. Material for sequencing was blood. This TCR was recovered from a woman aged 60-75 years in good health. The CDR3: CSARPGGGNQPQHF. CDR3 coding DNA: TGCAGTGCTAGACCGGGCGGGGGCAATCAGCCCCAGCATTTT.